The 30 T cell receptor beta chains listed next were all sequenced from one sample in a study of OX40 agonist ivuxolimab in advanced cancers. Generated by immunoSEQ multiplex PCR, the TCRdb table keeps only in-frame clones and is missing some. The table records roughly 65,000 clones, about three quarters of them present only once. This specimen was CD4+ or CD8+ T cells sorted from blood, taken in a trial of the OX40 agonist ivuxolimab. These receptors came from an adult with an advanced solid tumor such as melanoma, head and neck, liver or kidney cancer.

This clone occurred a few times. The chain employs TRBV11-2 and TRBJ1-5; D is ambiguous. This CDR3 contains 13 residues. Germline V lookup: CDR1 SGHAT, CDR2 FQNNGV. V was clipped by 1 base and J by 7 bases, with 8 bases between them. DNA for the CDR3: TGTGCCAGCAGCTTAGGGGTGGGACAGCCCCAGCATTTT. This translates into CASSLGVGQPQHF.

This clone was seen once. The rearrangement links TRBV6-1 to TRBJ1-1; 10 bases line up with TRBD1. Germline V gene sequence: CDR1 MNHNS, CDR2 SASEGT. The CDR3 extends over 14 amino acids. V gave up 8 bases and J gave up 5 bases; unmatched junction bases: 8. The CDR3 region is CASAMTGGETEAFF. The CDR3 DNA is TGTGCCAGCGCTATGACAGGGGGCGAGACTGAAGCTTTCTTT.

This CDR3 is CASSGHLGDTEAFF. The CDR3 DNA follows: TGTGCCAGCAGCGGACACCTGGGGGATACTGAAGCTTTCTTT. The V and J genes are TRBV7-9 and TRBJ1-1; D is perhaps TRBD1 (5 bases). V lost 5 bases and J lost 5, with 15 bases in between. Germline V CDR1 and CDR2: SEHNR, FQNEAQ (reference sequence). This CDR3 region has 14 residues.

The V call is TRBV6-1, the J call TRBJ2-7, with D possibly being TRBD2 (5 bases). Trimming left V 8 bases short and J 8 bases short, with 19 bases between. Germline values: CDR1 MNHNS, CDR2 SASEGT. CDR3 length: 13 amino acids. In DNA form, the CDR3 reads TGTGCCAGCGGGGAGAGCTTCGCTACGAAGCAGTACTTC. This translates into CASGESFATKQYF.

This chain uses TRBV9 with TRBJ2-2; possibly TRBD2 for D (6 bases). The ends were cut back, 2 bases at V and 4 bases at J, with 15 bases in the middle. The CDR3 length is 16 residues. CDR1 is SGDLS and CDR2 is YYNGEE in the germline V gene. The CDR3 reads CASSVRGTPVTGELFF. The CDR3 nucleotides are TGTGCCAGCAGCGTTCGCGGGACTCCAGTCACCGGGGAGCTGTTTTTT.

J is TRBJ2-3 and V is TRBV19; perhaps TRBD2 as D (5 bases). Deletions cut 5 bases from V and 0 bases from J, with 12 bases between. Germline CDR1 is LNHDA and CDR2 is SQIVND (reference sequence). The CDR3 is 15 amino acids. The CDR3 sequence: CASSLGLTSTDTQYF. CDR3 coding DNA: TGTGCCAGTAGTCTCGGACTGACTAGCACAGATACGCAGTATTTT.

This clone was seen only a few times. Different DNA sequences within this sample yield the same CDR3. J is TRBJ1-5 and V is TRBV18; TRBD1 matches 9 bases. Trimming took 3 bases from V and 0 from J; bases not matched to a gene: 3. The CDR3 is made up of 16 amino acids. Germline values: CDR1 KGHSH, CDR2 LQKENI. This chain's CDR3 is CASSPGQGNSNQPQHF. For the CDR3, the DNA is TGTGCCAGCTCACCTGGACAGGGGAATAGCAATCAGCCCCAGCATTTT.

This clone was counted between two and nine times. The J gene is TRBJ2-1, the V gene TRBV5-1; TRBD1 matches 7 bases. Germline values: CDR1 SGHRS, CDR2 YFSETQ. Trimming took 0 bases from V and 8 from J; bases not matched to a gene: 8. CDR3 length: 15 amino acids. For the CDR3, the DNA is TGCGCCAGCAGCTTGGAGGGGGCGCCTCTCGATGAGCAGTTCTTC. Its translation is CASSLEGAPLDEQFF.

V usage is TRBV5-8 and J usage is TRBJ1-4; D unclear. The V end lost 2 bases, the J end lost 7 bases, and 9 bases lay between the germline ends. The CDR3 length is 13 residues. The germline CDR1 and CDR2 sequences are SGHTS and YDEGEE. The CDR3 loop reads CASSLVSSEKLFF. CDR3 coding DNA: TGTGCCAGCAGCTTAGTGTCGAGTGAAAAACTGTTTTTT. The full variable domain, its missing parts supplied by reference TRBV5-8 and TRBJ1-4, is EAGVTQSPTHLIKTRGQQATLRCSPISGHTSVYWYQQALGLGLQFLLWYDEGEERNRGNFPPRFSGRQFPNYSSELNVNALELEDSALYLCASSLVSSEKLFFGSGTQLSVL.

CDR3 in amino acids: CASGPQQGGETQYF. DNA of the CDR3: TGTGCTAGTGGCCCCCAACAGGGGGGAGAGACCCAGTACTTC. This chain connects TRBV12-5 to TRBJ2-5, with 8 bases that match TRBD1. With V trimmed by 6 bases and J by 4 bases, 7 bases remained unmatched. Germline CDR1 is LGHNT and CDR2 is FRNRAP. CDR3 size: 14 residues.

The chain employs TRBV28 and TRBJ2-7; 8 nucleotides match TRBD2. The ends lost 8 bases at V and 5 bases at J; junction bases unmatched: 17. CDR1 and CDR2 from the germline V gene are MDHEN and SYDVKM. CDR3 length: 16 amino acids. This CDR3 is CASLDPLGSGRNEQYF. As DNA, the CDR3 is TGTGCCAGCCTCGACCCCCTCGGGAGCGGGAGAAACGAGCAGTACTTC.

A single count supports this clone. The chain joins TRBV28 to TRBJ1-5; unclear D gene. Trimming removed 6 bases from V and 2 bases from J, with 11 bases in between. This CDR3 contains 14 residues. Germline V gene lookup returns CDR1 MDHEN and CDR2 SYDVKM. The CDR3 DNA follows: TGTGCCAGCAGCCCGGCCCAAGGCAATCAGCCCCAGCATTTT. Its translation: CASSPAQGNQPQHF.

This clone occurred a few times. The CDR3 DNA sequence: TGCGCCAGCAGCTTGGACAGCGTGGGGCCCAATCAGCCCCAGCATTTT. The encoded protein is CASSLDSVGPNQPQHF. The gene calls are TRBV5-1 and TRBJ1-5; D is possibly TRBD1 (5 bases). Trimming removed 0 bases at V and 3 bases at J, with 13 bases between. In germline, CDR1 is SGHRS, CDR2 YFSETQ. CDR3 size: 16 residues.

The chain recombines TRBV28 with TRBJ2-7; possibly TRBD1 or TRBD2 for D (5 bases each). Germline loops: CDR1 MDHEN, CDR2 SYDVKM. Between the trimmed V and J ends, which lost 4 bases and 4 bases, there was a span of 11 bases. This CDR3 contains 13 residues. The chain's CDR3 is CASSSVGRYEQYF. The CDR3 DNA sequence: TGTGCCAGCAGTTCCGTGGGACGGTACGAGCAGTACTTC. The whole variable domain, remainder taken from reference TRBV28 and TRBJ2-7, is DVKVTQSSRYLVKRTGEKVFLECVQDMDHENMFWYRQDPGLGLRLIYFSYDVKMKEKGDIPEGYSVSREKKERFSLILESASTNQTSMYLCASSSVGRYEQYFGPGTRLTVT.

V usage is TRBV7-2 and J usage is TRBJ2-1; TRBD2 matches 11 bases. The CDR3 spans 15 residues. Germline CDR1 is SGHTA and CDR2 is FQGNSA. Losses at the gene ends were 6 bases for V and 5 bases for J; bases not matched to a gene: 6. The CDR3 coding sequence is TGTGCCAGCAGTGGTAGCGGGGGGGCGGACAATGAGCAGTTCTTC. Residues: CASSGSGGADNEQFF. The full variable domain, its missing parts supplied by reference TRBV7-2 and TRBJ2-1, is GAGVSQSPSNKVTEKGKDVELRCDPISGHTALYWYRQSLGQGLEFLIYFQGNSAPDKSGLPSDRFSAERTGGSVSTLTIQRTQQEDSAVYLCASSGSGGADNEQFFGPGTRLTVL.

The chain is built from TRBV29-1 and TRBJ1-3; TRBD1 might be the D (5 bases). The CDR3 runs to 12 residues. V was trimmed by 4 bases and J by 2 bases, leaving 6 bases between them. Germline assignment: CDR1 SQVTM and CDR2 ANQGSEA. CDR3 coding DNA: TGCAGCGTTGTAGGGGCTGGAAACACCATATATTTT. Its translation is CSVVGAGNTIYF. Using reference TRBV29-1 and TRBJ1-3 for the parts outside the CDR3, the full variable domain is SAVISQKPSRDICQRGTSLTIQCQVDSQVTMMFWYRQQPGQSLTLIATANQGSEATYESGFVIDKFPISRPNLTFSTLTVSNMSPEDSSIYLCSVVGAGNTIYFGEGSWLTVV.

The rearrangement joins TRBV2 to TRBJ1-2, with D possibly matching TRBD1 (6 bases). Germline-derived CDR1 and CDR2 are SNHLY and FYNNEI. CDR3 length equals 13 residues. V was trimmed by 5 bases and J by 3 bases, leaving 10 bases between them. CDR3 nucleotides: TGTGCCAGCAGTCAGGGGATGGACTATGGCTACACCTTC. Amino acids: CASSQGMDYGYTF.

The rearrangement joins TRBV30 to TRBJ2-7; 8 bases align to TRBD1. Germline V gene data show CDR1 as GTSNPN and CDR2 as SVGIG (reference sequence). This CDR3 contains 16 residues. V shed 3 bases and J 8 bases; nucleotides not matched to a gene: 18. The CDR3 region has the DNA TGTGCCTGGAGCGCCTTTCCCCATAGGGCAGGGGGCAAGCAGTACTTC. Residues: CAWSAFPHRAGGKQYF.

This rearrangement joins TRBV28 to TRBJ1-5; D remains unclear. Trimming left V 3 bases short and J 1 base short, with 13 bases between. The germline V gene has CDR1 MDHEN and CDR2 SYDVKM. The CDR3 covers 16 residues. For the CDR3, the DNA is TGTGCCAGCAGTTTTAGGTACCTGCGGAGCAATCAGCCCCAGCATTTT. It encodes CASSFRYLRSNQPQHF.

The J gene is TRBJ2-5, the V gene TRBV5-4; D is ambiguous. The germline V gene encodes CDR1 SGHNT and CDR2 YYREEE (reference sequence). V was cut by 2 bases and J by 6 bases, with 5 bases left in between. This CDR3 is built from 11 residues. CDR3 DNA: TGTGCCAGCAGCTTACGGCAGACCCAGTACTTC. It specifies CASSLRQTQYF.

This clone was detected once. The chain links TRBV7-9 to TRBJ2-5, with 7 nucleotides matching TRBD1. The CDR3 runs 13 residues. The J segment lost 1 base and the V segment lost 6 bases, leaving 2 bases of the junction unmatched. Per germline, CDR1 SEHNR and CDR2 FQNEAQ (reference sequence). As DNA, the CDR3 is TGTGCCAGCAGGGGGACAGCCCAAGAGACCCAGTACTTC. Translating it yields CASRGTAQETQYF.

This clone was seen just once. V is TRBV5-1 and J is TRBJ2-7; 7 nucleotides align to TRBD1. In germline, CDR1 is SGHRS, CDR2 YFSETQ. V trimming: 1 base; J trimming: 3 bases; junction bases outside the gene matches: 4. The CDR3 contains 14 residues. CDR3 region: CASSLWGQIYEQYF. In nucleotides, the CDR3 is TGCGCCAGCAGCTTGTGGGGACAGATCTACGAGCAGTACTTC.

This chain uses TRBV4-2 with TRBJ2-1; 7 nucleotides align to TRBD2. This CDR3 comprises 16 residues. Germline CDR1 is LGHNA and CDR2 is YNFKEQ. V was pared by 1 base and J by 2 bases, with 5 bases of the junction left unmatched. Written as DNA, the CDR3 is TGTGCCAGCAGCCAAGGAGGCGGGGGACCCTACAATGAGCAGTTCTTC. Amino acid sequence: CASSQGGGGPYNEQFF.

The chain combines TRBV28 with TRBJ2-6, with a possible D match to TRBD2 (5 bases). Germline V gives CDR1 MDHEN, CDR2 SYDVKM. V was cut by 0 bases and J by 0 bases, with 12 bases left in between. This CDR3 is built from 18 residues. The CDR3 sequence is CASSLWGRGGSGANVLTF. The CDR3 nucleotides are TGTGCCAGCAGTTTATGGGGTCGCGGAGGCTCTGGGGCCAACGTCCTGACTTTC.

This rearrangement joins TRBV30 to TRBJ1-1; D uncertain. This CDR3 is built from 12 residues. Germline loops: CDR1 GTSNPN, CDR2 SVGIG (reference sequence). Trimming took 4 bases from V and 9 from J, leaving 15 bases between them. Written as DNA, the CDR3 is TGTGCCTGGACCCCGGGCGGAGGGCAAGCTTTCTTT. The encoded protein is CAWTPGGGQAFF.

In its sample, this clone was seen once. This chain links TRBV2 with TRBJ2-1, with no clear D. Trimming took off 3 bases at V and 5 bases at J, with 8 bases between the two ends. The CDR3 sequence is 13 residues long. Germline V gene lookup returns CDR1 SNHLY and CDR2 FYNNEI. CDR3 coding DNA: TGTGCCAGCAGTGATTGGCAGGACAATGAGCAGTTCTTC. Translated, it gives CASSDWQDNEQFF.

The count of this clone is one. This sequence joins TRBV27 and TRBJ1-1; D possibly corresponds to TRBD1 (5 bases). The CDR3 has 14 amino acids. Germline CDR1 and CDR2: MNHEY and SMNVEV (reference sequence). V shed 2 bases and J shed 2 bases, with 9 bases lying between them. The chain's CDR3 is CASSLRDGNTEAFF. DNA of the CDR3: TGTGCCAGCAGTTTAAGGGACGGAAACACTGAAGCTTTCTTT.

The chain has TRBV18 and TRBJ2-5; D call uncertain. V gave up 2 bases and J gave up 1 base, with 2 bases separating them. The CDR3 length is 12 residues. Germline V CDR1 and CDR2: KGHSH, LQKENI. The CDR3: CASSPTQETQYF. For the CDR3, the DNA is TGTGCCAGCTCACCAACCCAAGAGACCCAGTACTTC.

The V gene is TRBV6-1, the J gene TRBJ2-1; 8 bases align to TRBD1. This CDR3 is built from 17 residues. V lost 1 base to trimming and J lost 0 bases; unmatched junction nucleotides: 5. The V gene's germline CDR1 is MNHNS and CDR2 SASEGT. DNA for the CDR3: TGTGCCAGCAGTGAAGGCCGGGACAGGAGCTCCTACAATGAGCAGTTCTTC. Protein: CASSEGRDRSSYNEQFF.

The chain is built from TRBV5-1 and TRBJ1-6; D possibly corresponds to TRBD1 (5 bases). This CDR3 region has 14 residues. CDR1 and CDR2 from the germline V gene are SGHRS and YFSETQ. V lost 7 bases, J lost 7 bases, and 15 bases lay in between. The chain's CDR3 is CASSRAGINSPLHF. CDR3 nucleotides: TGCGCCAGCTCACGGGCAGGGATAAATTCACCCCTCCACTTT. The whole variable domain, filled in from reference TRBV5-1 and TRBJ1-6, reads KAGVTQTPRYLIKTRGQQVTLSCSPISGHRSVSWYQQTPGQGLQFLFEYFSETQRNKGNFPGRFSGRQFSNSRSEMNVSTLELGDSALYLCASSRAGINSPLHFGNGTRLTVT.